This T cell receptor (beta chain) was sequenced in a study of cytotoxic CD8 clonotypes in ibrutinib-treated CLL (dated by TCRdb to the early 2020s). Broadly, across the study: The cohort had eleven to twelve relapsed/refractory and approximately 15 treatment-naive patients; roughly 18 were IGHV unmutated. Responses were partial in around 25 patients and complete in 2; after median approximately 67 months follow-up, about 14 stayed in remission and some twelve progressed. The response samples were drawn at a median of roughly twelve months into treatment, with a range of roughly 6 to 36 months. An average of approximately 260,000 productive templates and tens of thousands of productive rearrangements was obtained per sample. Of the 85 to 90 participants in the trial, approximately 26 had longitudinal samples available. Cryopreserved peripheral blood mononuclear cells were collected at three points: before therapy, at response, and at either sustained remission or disease progression. Patients were still on ibrutinib when every remission and progressive disease sample was collected.

On a MiSeq, deep resolution sequencing aimed for a depth between 1 in 1 million and 1 in 200,000 T cells, with each clonotype covered approximately 9.8x on average. TCR beta libraries were generated with the immunoSEQ hsTCRB Kit. On the authors' methods: Data were analyzed with ImmunoSEQ Data Assistant and ImmunoSEQ Analyzer, with V, D and J genes assigned per IMGT definitions. Clonality, which ranges from 0 to 1, was calculated as one minus the normalized Shannon entropy of productive rearrangement frequencies. Public clonotype analysis was restricted to overrepresented clonotypes comprising at least 0.05% of each patient's repertoire. Some 13 age-matched healthy donor repertoires from immuneACCESS served as clonality controls. The clones in this table, taken by TCRdb from immuneACCESS, are in-frame only. Not every clone is retained; where verified, under half of the shortfall comes from an unresolved V gene, and the cause of the rest is unknown. Clone size and V and J calls were adopted from that table, with D and trimming inferred from the DNA. This sample comprises some 200,000 clones, roughly 72% of them detected only once. The ten largest clones capture 13% of the sample.

On the study overall, not on this receptor specifically: Clonality rose at ibrutinib response, remained stable during sustained remission, and dropped back toward baseline at progression. Sustained-remission and progressing patients did not have matched sampling times, and lymph node repertoires were not examined. Public clonotypes were rare and either contracted or stayed stable during treatment, and the rise in clonality at ibrutinib response reflected the expansion of private clonotypes. At baseline, clonality was higher than in age-matched healthy donors and showed a strong correlation with circulating CD8+ T-cell counts.

In the paper's terms, the time point label means: around 2 years on ibrutinib. For TCR beta library preparation, about 2 micrograms of genomic DNA was extracted from cryopreserved PBMCs. Longitudinal blood samples from CLL patients on ibrutinib monotherapy underwent high-throughput TCR beta sequencing. The patients took part in an open-label, single-center phase 2 trial of ibrutinib monotherapy. Spanning cysteine to phenylalanine, the CDR3 consists of 13 amino acids. Left in the record is the CDR3 DNA by itself, 39 bases read in frame from the first base. The germline ends are 16 bases apart after V is trimmed by 8 bases and J by 5 bases. Sequences SQVTM (CDR1) and ANQGSEA (CDR2) are obtained from the germline V gene. Of note for this clone: The target of this receptor is not known. No much larger clonotype is one base removed from it; base qualities were not supplied.

The starting material was PBMCs, obtained after 24 months of ibrutinib treatment. This receptor was identified in a human donor with chronic lymphocytic leukemia. The V gene is TRBV29-1 and the J gene is TRBJ2-1; the D gene is perhaps TRBD1, on 5 matching bases. The nucleotide sequence is given as TGCAGCTATCGCGCAGGGAAGAACAATGAGCAGTTCTTC. Translated, it reads CSYRAGKNNEQFF.